Sequencing of this T cell receptor (beta chain) was carried out in a study of blood T cell repertoires in COVID-19. This CDR3 has 13 amino acids. Trimming took 1 base from V and 6 from J, leaving 10 bases between them. CDR1 is GTSNPN, CDR2 SVGIG, per germline (reference sequence). The data were produced by immunoSEQ multiplex PCR, yet TCRdb's version contains in-frame clones alone and is incomplete. The table shows around 360,000 clones, with over 75% occurring only once. Enrollment of patients from Seattle took place during active infection, with longitudinal follow-up. The TCR comes from a woman aged 25 to 39 with COVID-19, enrolled during active disease. V gene TRBV30 combines with J gene TRBJ1-5; tentative D call: TRBD1 (5 bases). Sequencing was performed on peripheral blood. CDR3 sequence: CAWSAGFSQPQHF. In nucleotides, the CDR3 is TGTGCCTGGAGTGCAGGGTTTAGTCAGCCCCAGCATTTT.